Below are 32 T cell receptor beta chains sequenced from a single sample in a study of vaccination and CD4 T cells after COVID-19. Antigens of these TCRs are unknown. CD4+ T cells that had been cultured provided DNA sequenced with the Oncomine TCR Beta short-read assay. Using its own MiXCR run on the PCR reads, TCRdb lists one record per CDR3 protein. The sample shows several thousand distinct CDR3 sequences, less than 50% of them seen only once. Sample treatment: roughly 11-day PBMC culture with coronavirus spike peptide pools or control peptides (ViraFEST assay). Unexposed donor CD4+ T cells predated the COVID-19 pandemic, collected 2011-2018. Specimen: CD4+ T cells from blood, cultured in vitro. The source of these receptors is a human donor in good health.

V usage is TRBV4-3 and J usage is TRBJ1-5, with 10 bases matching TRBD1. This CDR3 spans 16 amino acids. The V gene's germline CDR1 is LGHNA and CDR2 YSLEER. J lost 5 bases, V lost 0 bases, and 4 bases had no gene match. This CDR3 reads CASSQDPGTGDQPQHF. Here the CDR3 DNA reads TGCGCCAGCAGCCAAGATCCAGGGACAGGGGATCAGCCCCAGCATTTT.

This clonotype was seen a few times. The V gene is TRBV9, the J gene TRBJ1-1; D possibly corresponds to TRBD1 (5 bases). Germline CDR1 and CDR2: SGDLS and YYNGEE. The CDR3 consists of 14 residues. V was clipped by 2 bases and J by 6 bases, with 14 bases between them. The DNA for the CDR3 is TGTGCCAGCAGCGTCCTCAGGGAAAGGGCTGAAGCTTTCTTT. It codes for CASSVLRERAEAFF. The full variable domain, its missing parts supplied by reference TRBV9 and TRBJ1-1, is DSGVTQTPKHLITATGQRVTLRCSPRSGDLSVYWYQQSLDQGLQFLIQYYNGEERAKGNILERFSAQQFPDLHSELNLSSLELGDSALYFCASSVLRERAEAFFGQGTRLTVV.

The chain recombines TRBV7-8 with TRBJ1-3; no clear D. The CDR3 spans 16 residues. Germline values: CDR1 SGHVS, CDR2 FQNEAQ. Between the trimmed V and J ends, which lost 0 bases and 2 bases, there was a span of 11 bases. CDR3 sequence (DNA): TGTGCCAGCAGCTTAGCCACGGGGATAGCTGGAAACACCATATATTTT. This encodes CASSLATGIAGNTIYF.

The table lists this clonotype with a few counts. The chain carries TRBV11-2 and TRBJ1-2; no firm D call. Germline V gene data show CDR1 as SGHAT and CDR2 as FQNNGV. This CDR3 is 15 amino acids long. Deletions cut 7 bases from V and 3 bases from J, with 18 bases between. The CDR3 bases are TGTGCCAGCAACCCCCCGGGGAAAGAGGACTATGGCTACACCTTC. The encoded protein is CASNPPGKEDYGYTF.

CDR3 nucleotide sequence: TGTGCCAGCAGCTCACTAACGGCGAACACCATATATTTT. It translates to CASSSLTANTIYF. The chain uses TRBV7-6 and TRBJ1-3; D is unresolved. V was pared by 4 bases and J by 7 bases, with 11 bases between. This CDR3 has 13 amino acids. Germline assignment: CDR1 SGHVS and CDR2 FNYEAQ.

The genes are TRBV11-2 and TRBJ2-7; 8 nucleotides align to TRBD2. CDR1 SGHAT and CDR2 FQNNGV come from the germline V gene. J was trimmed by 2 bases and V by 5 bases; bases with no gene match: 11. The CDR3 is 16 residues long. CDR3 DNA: TGTGCCAGCAGCCCTCCTGGGGTAGCGGGGACCTACGAGCAGTACTTC. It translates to CASSPPGVAGTYEQYF.

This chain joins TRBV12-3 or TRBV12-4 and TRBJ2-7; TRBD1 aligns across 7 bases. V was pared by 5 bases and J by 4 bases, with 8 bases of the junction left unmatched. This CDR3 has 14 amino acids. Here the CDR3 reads CASSPQGIRYEQYF. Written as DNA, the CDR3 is TGTGCCAGCAGTCCACAGGGGATAAGGTACGAGCAGTACTTC.

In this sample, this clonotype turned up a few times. The CDR3 sequence is CSAGLGPSEQYF. CDR3 bases: TGCAGTGCTGGACTAGGCCCCTCCGAGCAGTACTTC. The chain combines TRBV20-1 with TRBJ2-7; 7 nucleotides align to TRBD2. Trimming removed 5 bases from V and 6 bases from J; junction bases left unmatched: 7. There are 12 residues in the CDR3. Germline V gene lookup returns CDR1 DFQATT and CDR2 SNEGSKA (reference sequence).

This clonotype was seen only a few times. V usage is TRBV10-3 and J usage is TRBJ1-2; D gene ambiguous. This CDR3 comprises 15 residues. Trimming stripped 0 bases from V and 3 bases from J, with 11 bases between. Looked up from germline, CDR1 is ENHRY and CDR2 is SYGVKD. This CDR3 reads CAISESILRDYGYTF. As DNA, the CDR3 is TGTGCCATCAGTGAGTCGATATTACGGGACTATGGCTACACCTTC.

CDR3 amino acids: CASSPDRGEQYF. The CDR3 nucleotides read TGTGCCAGCAGTCCCGACAGGGGCGAGCAGTACTTC. The chain employs TRBV28 and TRBJ2-7; TRBD1 matches 8 bases. Germline CDR1 MDHEN, CDR2 SYDVKM. After removal of 5 bases from V and 6 bases from J, the junction contained 3 bases not matched to a gene. CDR3 length: 12 amino acids. The full variable domain, completed using reference TRBV28 and TRBJ2-7, is DVKVTQSSRYLVKRTGEKVFLECVQDMDHENMFWYRQDPGLGLRLIYFSYDVKMKEKGDIPEGYSVSREKKERFSLILESASTNQTSMYLCASSPDRGEQYFGPGTRLTVT.

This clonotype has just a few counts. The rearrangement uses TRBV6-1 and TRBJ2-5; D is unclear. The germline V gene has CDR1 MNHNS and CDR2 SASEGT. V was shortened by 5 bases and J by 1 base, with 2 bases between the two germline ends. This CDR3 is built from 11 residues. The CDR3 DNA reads TGTGCCAGCAGTACCCAAGAGACCCAGTACTTC. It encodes CASSTQETQYF.

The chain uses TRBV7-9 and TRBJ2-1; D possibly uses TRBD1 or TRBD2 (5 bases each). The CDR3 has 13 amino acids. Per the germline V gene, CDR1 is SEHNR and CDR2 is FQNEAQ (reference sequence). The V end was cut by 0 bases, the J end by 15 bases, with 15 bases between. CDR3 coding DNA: TGTGCCAGCAGCTTAGCGGGGACCGCCCGGTGGTTCTTC. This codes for CASSLAGTARWFF.

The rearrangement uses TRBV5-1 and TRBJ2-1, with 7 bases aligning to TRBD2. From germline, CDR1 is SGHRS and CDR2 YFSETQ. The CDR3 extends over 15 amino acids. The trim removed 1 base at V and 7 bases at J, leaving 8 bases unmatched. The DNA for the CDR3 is TGCGCCAGCAGCTTGTCGGGCGGGAGTCTAAATGAGCAGTTCTTC. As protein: CASSLSGGSLNEQFF.

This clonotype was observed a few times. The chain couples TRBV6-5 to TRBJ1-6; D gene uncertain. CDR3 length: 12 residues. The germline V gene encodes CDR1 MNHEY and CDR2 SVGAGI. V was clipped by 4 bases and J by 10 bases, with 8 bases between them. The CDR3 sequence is CASSSQNSPLHF. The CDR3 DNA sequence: TGTGCCAGCAGTTCCCAGAACTCACCCCTCCACTTT.

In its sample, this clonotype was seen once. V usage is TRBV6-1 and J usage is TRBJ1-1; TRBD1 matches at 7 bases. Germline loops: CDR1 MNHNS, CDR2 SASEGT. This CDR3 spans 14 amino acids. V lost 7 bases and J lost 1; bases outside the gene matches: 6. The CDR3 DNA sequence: TGTGCCAGCAAGGCGACAGGGAGGAACACTGAAGCTTTCTTT. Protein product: CASKATGRNTEAFF.

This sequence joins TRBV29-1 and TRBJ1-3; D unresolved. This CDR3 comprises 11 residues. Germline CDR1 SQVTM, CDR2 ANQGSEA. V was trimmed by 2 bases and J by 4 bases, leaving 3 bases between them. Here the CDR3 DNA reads TGCAGCGTTGAAATGGGAAACACCATATATTTT. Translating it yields CSVEMGNTIYF.

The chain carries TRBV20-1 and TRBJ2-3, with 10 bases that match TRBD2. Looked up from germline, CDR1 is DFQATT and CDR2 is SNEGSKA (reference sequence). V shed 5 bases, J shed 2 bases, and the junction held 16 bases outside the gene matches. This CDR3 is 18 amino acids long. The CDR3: CSAGPGLAGVGATDTQYF. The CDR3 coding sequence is TGCAGTGCTGGCCCGGGTCTAGCGGGAGTAGGGGCCACAGATACGCAGTATTTT.

CDR3 in DNA: TGTGCCAGTAGCTCCGACAGTTTTAGCAATCAGCCCCAGCATTTT. This codes for CASSSDSFSNQPQHF. The V and J genes are TRBV19 and TRBJ1-5; tentative D call: TRBD1 (5 bases). The length of the CDR3 is 15 residues. V lost 6 bases, J lost 0 bases, and 12 bases lay in between. The germline gives CDR1 LNHDA, CDR2 SQIVND (reference sequence). Using reference TRBV19 and TRBJ1-5 for the parts outside the CDR3, the full variable domain is DGGITQSPKYLFRKEGQNVTLSCEQNLNHDAMYWYRQDPGQGLRLIYYSQIVNDFQKGDIAEGYSVSREKKESFPLTVTSAQKNPTAFYLCASSSDSFSNQPQHFGDGTRLSIL.

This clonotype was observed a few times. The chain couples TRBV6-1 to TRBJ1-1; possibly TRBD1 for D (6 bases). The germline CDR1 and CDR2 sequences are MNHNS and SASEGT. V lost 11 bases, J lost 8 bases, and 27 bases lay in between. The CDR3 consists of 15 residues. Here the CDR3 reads CAAAWGQIPTTEAFF. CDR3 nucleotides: TGTGCCGCTGCTTGGGGGCAAATCCCGACGACCGAAGCTTTCTTT.

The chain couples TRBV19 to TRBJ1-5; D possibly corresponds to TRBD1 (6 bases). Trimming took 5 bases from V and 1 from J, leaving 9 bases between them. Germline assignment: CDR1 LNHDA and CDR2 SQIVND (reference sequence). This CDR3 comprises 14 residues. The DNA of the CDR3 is TGTGCCAGTAGTTCGGGACAAAGCAATCAGCCCCAGCATTTT. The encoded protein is CASSSGQSNQPQHF.

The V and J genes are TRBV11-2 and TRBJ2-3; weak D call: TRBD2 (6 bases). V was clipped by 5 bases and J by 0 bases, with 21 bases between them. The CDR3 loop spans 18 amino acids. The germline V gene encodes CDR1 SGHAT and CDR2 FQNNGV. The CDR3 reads CASSRGLGASASTDTQYF. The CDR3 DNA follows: TGTGCCAGCAGCCGTGGGCTTGGGGCTAGCGCTAGCACAGATACGCAGTATTTT.

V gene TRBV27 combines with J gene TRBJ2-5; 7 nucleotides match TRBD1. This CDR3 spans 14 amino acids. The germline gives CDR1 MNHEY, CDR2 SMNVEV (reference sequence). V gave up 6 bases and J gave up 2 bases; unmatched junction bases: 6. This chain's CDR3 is CASRPQGRQETQYF. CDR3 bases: TGTGCCAGCAGACCACAGGGGCGACAAGAGACCCAGTACTTC.

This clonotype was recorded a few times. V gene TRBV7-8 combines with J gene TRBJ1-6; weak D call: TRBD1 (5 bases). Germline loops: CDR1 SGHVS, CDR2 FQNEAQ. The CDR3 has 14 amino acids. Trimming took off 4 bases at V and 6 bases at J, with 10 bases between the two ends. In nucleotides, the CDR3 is TGTGCCAGCAGCTCTGGGCAGGGTAATTCACCCCTCCACTTT. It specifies CASSSGQGNSPLHF.

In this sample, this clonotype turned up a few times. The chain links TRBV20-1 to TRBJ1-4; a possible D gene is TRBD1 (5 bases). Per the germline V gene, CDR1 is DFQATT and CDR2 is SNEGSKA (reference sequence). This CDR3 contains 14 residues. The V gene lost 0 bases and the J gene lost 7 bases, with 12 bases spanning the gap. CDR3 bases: TGCAGTGCTAGAGATTACAGGAGGAGTGAAAAACTGTTTTTT. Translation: CSARDYRRSEKLFF.

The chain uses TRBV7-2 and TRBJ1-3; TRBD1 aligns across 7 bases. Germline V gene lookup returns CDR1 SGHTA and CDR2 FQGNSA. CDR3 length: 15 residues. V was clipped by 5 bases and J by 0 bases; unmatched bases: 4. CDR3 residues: CASSGGTVSGNTIYF. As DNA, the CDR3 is TGTGCCAGCAGCGGAGGGACAGTCTCTGGAAACACCATATATTTT.

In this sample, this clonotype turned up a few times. CDR3: CASIGSQGYTEAFF. As DNA, the CDR3 is TGTGCCAGCATAGGGTCGCAGGGGTACACTGAAGCTTTCTTT. The chain has TRBV6-1 and TRBJ1-1; perhaps TRBD1 as D (6 bases). The length of the CDR3 is 14 residues. Germline values: CDR1 MNHNS, CDR2 SASEGT. Trimming pared 7 bases from V and 3 bases from J, leaving 15 bases between.

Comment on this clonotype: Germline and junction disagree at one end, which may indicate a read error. The DNA of the CDR3 is TGTGCCAGCAGCTTAGAGGTGAACACTAAAGCTTTCTTT. Its protein product is CASSLEVNTKAFF. V is TRBV11-2 and J is TRBJ1-1; D not resolved. The CDR3 totals 13 residues. The germline V gene has CDR1 SGHAT and CDR2 FQNNGV.

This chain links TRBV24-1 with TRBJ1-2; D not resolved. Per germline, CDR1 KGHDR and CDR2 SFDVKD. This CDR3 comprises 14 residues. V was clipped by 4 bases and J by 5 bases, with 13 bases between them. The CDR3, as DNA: TGTGCCACCAGTGAGCCGGGCCGGGAGTATGGCTACACCTTC. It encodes CATSEPGREYGYTF.

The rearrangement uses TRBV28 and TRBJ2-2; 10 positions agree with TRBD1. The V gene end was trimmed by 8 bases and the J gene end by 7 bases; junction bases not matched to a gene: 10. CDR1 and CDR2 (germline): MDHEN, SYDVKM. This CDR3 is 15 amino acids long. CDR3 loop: CASLVDRGPFGELFF. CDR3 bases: TGTGCCAGCCTCGTCGACAGGGGGCCGTTCGGGGAGCTGTTTTTT.

CDR3 loop: CSARFFGQGEVVDTQYF. In DNA form, the CDR3 reads TGCAGTGCTCGATTTTTTGGACAGGGGGAGGTAGTAGATACGCAGTATTTT. The chain couples TRBV20-1 to TRBJ2-3; 10 bases match TRBD1. The CDR3 spans 17 residues. Looked up from germline, CDR1 is DFQATT and CDR2 is SNEGSKA (reference sequence). V was clipped by 5 bases and J by 5 bases; unmatched bases: 16.

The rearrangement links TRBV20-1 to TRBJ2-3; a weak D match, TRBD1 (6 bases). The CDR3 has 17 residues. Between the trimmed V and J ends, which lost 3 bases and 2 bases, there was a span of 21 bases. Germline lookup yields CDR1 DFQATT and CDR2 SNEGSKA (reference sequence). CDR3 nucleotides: TGCAGTGCTAGGAGGCCAGGGGTTGTCCCGATCACAGATACGCAGTATTTT. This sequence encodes CSARRPGVVPITDTQYF.

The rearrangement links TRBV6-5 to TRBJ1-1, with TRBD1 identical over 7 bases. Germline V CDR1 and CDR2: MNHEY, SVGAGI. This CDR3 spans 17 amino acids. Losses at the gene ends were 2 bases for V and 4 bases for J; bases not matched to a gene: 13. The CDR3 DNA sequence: TGTGCCAGCAGTTACGGTGTGTCAGGGGGGGCCGGCACTGAAGCTTTCTTT. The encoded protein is CASSYGVSGGAGTEAFF.